This T cell receptor beta chain derives from a study of spatial heterogeneity in lung cancer. Regarding time point: blood at routine non-recurrence follow-up after resection. Individually, TCR cDNA molecules were each labelled with a unique molecular identifier. One entry per CDR3 protein, called by TCRdb with MiXCR from the 5' RACE reads. The sample holds over 35,000 distinct CDR3 sequences; 8% to 11% are singletons and the top ten take about 15%. Germline V lookup: CDR1 KGHSH, CDR2 LQKENI. V was pared by 4 bases and J by 11 bases, with 6 bases of the junction left unmatched. The CDR3 consists of 14 residues.

The rearrangement uses TRBV18 and TRBJ1-6, with TRBD1 identical over 9 bases. The clonotype was recovered from a female donor with early-stage non-small cell lung cancer. Sequenced here: PBMCs, sampled at follow-up. CDR3 amino acids: CASSQDRGIPPLHF. The CDR3, as DNA: TGTGCCAGCTCACAGGACAGGGGAATTCCACCCCTCCACTTT.